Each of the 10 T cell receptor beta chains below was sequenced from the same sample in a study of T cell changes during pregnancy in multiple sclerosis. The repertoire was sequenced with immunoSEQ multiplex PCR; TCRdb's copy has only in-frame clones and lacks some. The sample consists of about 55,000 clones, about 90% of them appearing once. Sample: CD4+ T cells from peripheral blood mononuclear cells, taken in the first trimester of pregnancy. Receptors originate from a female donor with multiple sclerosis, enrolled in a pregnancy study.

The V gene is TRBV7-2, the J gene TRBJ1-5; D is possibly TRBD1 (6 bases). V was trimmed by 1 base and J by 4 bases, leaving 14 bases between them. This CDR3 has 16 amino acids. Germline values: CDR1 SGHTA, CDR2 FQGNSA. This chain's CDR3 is CASSLVGAGLNQPQHF. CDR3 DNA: TGTGCCAGCAGCTTAGTGGGGGCCGGTTTAAATCAGCCCCAGCATTTT.

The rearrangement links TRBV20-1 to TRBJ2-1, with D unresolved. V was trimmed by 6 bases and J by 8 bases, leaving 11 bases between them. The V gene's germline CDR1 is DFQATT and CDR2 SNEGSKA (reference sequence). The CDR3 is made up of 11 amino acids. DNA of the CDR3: TGCAGTGCCGTCTACTTGGATGAGCAGTTCTTC. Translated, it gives CSAVYLDEQFF.

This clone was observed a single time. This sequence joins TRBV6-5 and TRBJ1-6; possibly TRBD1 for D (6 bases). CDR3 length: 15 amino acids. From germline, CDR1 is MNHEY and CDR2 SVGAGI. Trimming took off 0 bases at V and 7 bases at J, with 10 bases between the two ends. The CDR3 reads CASSYSDSVNSPLHF. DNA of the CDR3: TGTGCCAGCAGTTACTCGGACAGCGTAAATTCACCCCTCCACTTT.

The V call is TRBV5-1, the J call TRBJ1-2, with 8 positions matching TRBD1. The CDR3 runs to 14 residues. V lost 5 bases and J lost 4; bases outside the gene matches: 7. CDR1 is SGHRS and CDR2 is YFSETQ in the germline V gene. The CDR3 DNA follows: TGCGCCAGCAGACGCGGACAGGGAGGCTATGGCTACACCTTC. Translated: CASRRGQGGYGYTF.

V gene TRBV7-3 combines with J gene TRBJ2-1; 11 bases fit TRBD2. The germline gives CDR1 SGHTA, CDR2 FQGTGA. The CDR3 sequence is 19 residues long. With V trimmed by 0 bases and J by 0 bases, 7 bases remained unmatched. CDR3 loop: CASSLTASGRLSSYNEQFF. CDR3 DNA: TGTGCCAGCAGCTTAACGGCTAGCGGGAGGCTGAGCTCCTACAATGAGCAGTTCTTC. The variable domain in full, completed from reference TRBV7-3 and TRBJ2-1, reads GAGVSQTPSNKVTEKGKYVELRCDPISGHTALYWYRQSLGQGPEFLIYFQGTGAADDSGLPNDRFFAVRPEGSVSTLKIQRTERGDSAVYLCASSLTASGRLSSYNEQFFGPGTRLTVL.

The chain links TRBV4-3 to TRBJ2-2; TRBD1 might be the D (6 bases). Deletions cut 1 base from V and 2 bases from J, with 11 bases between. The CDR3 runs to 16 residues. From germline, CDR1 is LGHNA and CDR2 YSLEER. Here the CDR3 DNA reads TGCGCCAGCAGCCAAGCTTCGGGACATAACACCGGGGAGCTGTTTTTT. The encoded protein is CASSQASGHNTGELFF.

The CDR3 region has the DNA TGTGCCAGTAGGGACAGGGGTAGGGAGACCCAGTACTTC. Encoded protein: CASRDRGRETQYF. V usage is TRBV19 and J usage is TRBJ2-5; TRBD1 aligns across 9 bases. Germline V CDR1 and CDR2: LNHDA, SQIVND (reference sequence). The CDR3 sequence is 13 residues long. The J segment lost 5 bases and the V segment lost 6 bases, leaving 4 bases of the junction unmatched.

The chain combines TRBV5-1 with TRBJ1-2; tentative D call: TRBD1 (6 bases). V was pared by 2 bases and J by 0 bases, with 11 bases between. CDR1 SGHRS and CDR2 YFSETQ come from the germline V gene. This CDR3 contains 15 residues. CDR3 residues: CASSLYREPNYGYTF. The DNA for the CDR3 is TGCGCCAGCAGCTTATACAGGGAACCTAACTATGGCTACACCTTC.

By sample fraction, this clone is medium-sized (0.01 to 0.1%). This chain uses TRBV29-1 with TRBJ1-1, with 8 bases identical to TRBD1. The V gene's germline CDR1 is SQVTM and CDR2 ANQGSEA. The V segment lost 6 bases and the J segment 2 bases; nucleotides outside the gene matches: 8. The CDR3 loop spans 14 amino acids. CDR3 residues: CSVLRQGFNTEAFF. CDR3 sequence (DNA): TGCAGCGTCCTACGACAGGGGTTCAACACTGAAGCTTTCTTT.

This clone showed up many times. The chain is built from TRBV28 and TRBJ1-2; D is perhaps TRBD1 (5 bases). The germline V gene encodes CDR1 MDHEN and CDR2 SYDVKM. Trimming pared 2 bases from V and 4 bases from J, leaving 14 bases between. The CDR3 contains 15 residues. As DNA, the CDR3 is TGTGCCAGCAGTTTACCCGCCCAGGGAACCTATGGCTACACCTTC. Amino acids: CASSLPAQGTYGYTF.